This is a list of T cell receptor beta chains from one sample in a study of blood T cell repertoires in COVID-19. Libraries were prepared by immunoSEQ multiplex PCR; TCRdb keeps only in-frame clonotypes and omits some of them. The sample has 210,000 or so clones, 84% seen once. Sequences were obtained from peripheral blood. These receptor sequences come from a woman aged 45-60 years with active or convalescent COVID-19. Each CDR3 is given with its conserved first and last residue. D genes are given only for firm matches. Only some rows state a clone size, as once, few, many or a class for expanded clones.

d_gene	v_gene	j_gene	abundance	CDR3aa	CDR3nt
.	TRBV2	TRBJ2-7	.	CASRAGPYEQYF	TGTGCCAGCAGGGCGGGCCCCTACGAGCAGTACTTC
.	TRBV3-1/TRBV3-2	TRBJ1-4	.	CASSLRGTNEKLFF	TGTGCCAGCAGCCTCAGGGGCACTAATGAAAAACTGTTTTTT
TRBD1	TRBV30	TRBJ2-7	.	CAWGDRGFPYEQYF	TGTGCCTGGGGGGACAGGGGGTTTCCCTACGAGCAGTACTTC
TRBD1	TRBV19	TRBJ2-5	.	CASSPDRVEETQYF	TGTGCCAGTAGTCCCGACAGGGTGGAAGAGACCCAGTACTTC
TRBD2	TRBV5-4	TRBJ2-7	.	CASSLWQGLATARDEQYF	TGTGCCAGCAGCTTGTGGCAGGGACTAGCGACCGCTCGGGACGAGCAGTACTTC
TRBD2	TRBV5-1	TRBJ2-3	few	CASGYQGLVKDTQYF	TGCGCCAGCGGGTATCAAGGACTAGTAAAGGATACGCAGTATTTT
TRBD1	TRBV27	TRBJ2-7	.	CASSLGTGLAYEQYF	TGTGCCAGCAGTTTAGGGACAGGATTAGCCTACGAGCAGTACTTC
.	TRBV7-9	TRBJ1-2	.	CASSLAGGSTNYGYTF	TGTGCCAGCAGCTTAGCCGGAGGAAGTACTAACTATGGCTACACCTTC
TRBD1	TRBV6-5	TRBJ1-2	.	CASSYSTAGTGYGYTF	TGTGCCAGCAGTTACTCGACGGCAGGGACAGGCTATGGCTACACCTTC
.	TRBV18	TRBJ1-6	.	CASSPEAWSYNSPLHF	TGTGCCAGCTCACCAGAGGCTTGGTCCTATAATTCACCCCTCCACTTT
.	TRBV28	TRBJ1-4	.	CASSLEDSGSATNEKLFF	TGTGCCAGCAGTCTCGAGGACAGCGGTTCTGCAACTAATGAAAAACTGTTTTTT
.	TRBV19	TRBJ2-5	.	CASSIDLAGEETQYF	TGTGCCAGTAGTATAGATCTGGCAGGGGAGGAGACCCAGTACTTC
.	TRBV5-4	TRBJ2-3	.	CASAPRTPTTDTQYF	TGTGCCAGCGCCCCCCGGACTCCTACCACAGATACGCAGTATTTT
.	TRBV5-6	TRBJ1-2	.	CASSHNPDDGYTF	TGTGCCAGCAGCCATAACCCAGATGATGGCTACACCTTC
.	TRBV19	TRBJ2-2	.	CASSVPSATNTGELFF	TGTGCCAGTAGTGTCCCTAGCGCAACGAACACCGGGGAGCTGTTTTTT
.	TRBV30	TRBJ1-3	.	CAQGASSGNTIYF	TGTGCGCAGGGCGCTAGCTCTGGAAACACCATATATTTT
TRBD2	TRBV19	TRBJ2-1	.	CASPGGGRPYNEQFF	TGTGCCAGTCCTGGGGGCGGGAGGCCCTACAATGAGCAGTTCTTC
TRBD2	TRBV28	TRBJ2-7	.	CASSLSGAGEIGYEQYF	TGTGCCAGCAGTTTAAGCGGAGCGGGAGAAATTGGCTACGAGCAGTACTTC
TRBD2	TRBV23-1	TRBJ2-1	.	CASSQSRKLAGDAGGNEQFF	TGCGCCAGCAGTCAATCTAGGAAGCTAGCGGGGGACGCGGGGGGCAATGAGCAGTTCTTC
.	TRBV5-1	TRBJ2-5	once	CASSFGSVQETQYF	TGCGCCAGCAGCTTCGGGAGTGTACAAGAGACCCAGTACTTC
.	TRBV5-1	TRBJ2-2	.	CASSPPRTTSTGELFF	TGCGCCAGCAGCCCGCCGCGTACTACGAGCACCGGGGAGCTGTTTTTT
TRBD2	TRBV5-1	TRBJ2-3	.	CASSRDPLAGADTQYF	TGCGCCAGCAGCCGGGACCCCCTAGCGGGAGCAGATACGCAGTATTTT
.	TRBV11-2	TRBJ1-5	.	CASSLTRDQPQHF	TGTGCCAGCAGCTTAACGCGGGATCAGCCCCAGCATTTT
.	TRBV12-5	TRBJ1-6	.	CASGLSGRHSPLHF	TGTGCTAGTGGTCTCTCGGGGAGGCATTCACCCCTCCACTTT
.	TRBV29-1	TRBJ2-7	.	CSGTPGGAGSYEQYF	TGCAGCGGTACTCCTGGAGGGGCCGGCTCCTACGAGCAGTACTTC
.	TRBV24-1	TRBJ2-1	.	CATPREGGSYNEQFF	TGTGCCACCCCCCGGGAAGGGGGATCTTACAATGAGCAGTTCTTC
.	TRBV5-4	TRBJ1-4	.	CASSFGASNEKLFF	TGTGCCAGCAGCTTTGGGGCTAGTAATGAAAAACTGTTTTTT
TRBD2	TRBV9	TRBJ2-1	.	CASSVEGLGNNEQFF	TGTGCCAGCAGCGTAGAGGGACTAGGTAACAATGAGCAGTTCTTC
TRBD1	TRBV24-1	TRBJ2-3	once	CATSDRGQGRDTQYF	TGTGCCACCAGTGACCGAGGACAGGGTAGAGATACGCAGTATTTT
.	TRBV11-2	TRBJ1-1	.	CASSLTATGEAFF	TGTGCCAGCAGCTTGACTGCGACAGGTGAAGCTTTCTTT
TRBD2	TRBV5-1	TRBJ2-5	.	CASSLPSGGPETQYF	TGCGCCAGCAGCTTGCCTAGCGGGGGGCCAGAGACCCAGTACTTC
TRBD1	TRBV5-1	TRBJ2-5	.	CASSVTGSGSAPQYF	TGCGCCAGCAGCGTGACAGGGAGCGGATCAGCCCCCCAGTACTTC
.	TRBV5-1	TRBJ2-7	.	CASSLTPSSYEQYF	TGCGCCAGCAGCCTGACTCCGAGCTCCTACGAGCAGTACTTC
.	TRBV6-1	TRBJ2-1	.	CASSEPGGGYNEQFF	TGTGCCAGCAGTGAACCGGGCGGAGGGTACAATGAGCAGTTCTTC
TRBD2	TRBV2	TRBJ2-1	few	CASSYSGSRSYNEQFF	TGTGCCAGCAGTTATAGCGGGAGCCGCTCCTACAATGAGCAGTTCTTC
TRBD2	TRBV28	TRBJ2-7	.	CASSTGLAGAGYEQYF	TGTGCCAGCAGCACGGGACTAGCGGGGGCAGGTTACGAGCAGTACTTC
.	TRBV7-9	TRBJ1-2	.	CASSPKPKGALGYGYTF	TGTGCCAGCAGCCCGAAACCGAAAGGGGCCCTAGGGTATGGCTACACCTTC
.	TRBV27	TRBJ1-4	.	CASKRGEEKLFF	TGTGCCAGCAAGCGGGGGGAGGAAAAACTGTTTTTT
TRBD2	TRBV9	TRBJ2-7	.	CASSVGTSGSSEQYF	TGTGCCAGCAGCGTAGGGACTAGCGGGAGTTCCGAGCAGTACTTC
.	TRBV19	TRBJ2-1	.	CASSGQSGIGEQFF	TGTGCCAGTAGTGGCCAGTCGGGTATCGGTGAGCAGTTCTTC
TRBD1	TRBV11-2	TRBJ2-3	.	CASSLTGGGYSTDTQYF	TGTGCCAGCAGCCTGACAGGGGGCGGATATAGCACAGATACGCAGTATTTT
.	TRBV7-2	TRBJ2-4	.	CASSLMPGVAKNIQYF	TGTGCCAGCAGCTTAATGCCGGGAGTAGCCAAAAACATTCAGTACTTC
TRBD1	TRBV6-1	TRBJ1-1	.	CASSENRGQKPF	TGTGCCAGCAGTGAAAACCGGGGACAGAAACCCTTT
.	TRBV2	TRBJ1-2	few	CASSAGPEYGYTF	TGTGCCAGCAGTGCAGGGCCCGAGTATGGCTACACCTTC
TRBD2	TRBV5-1	TRBJ2-5	.	CASSFGGETETQYF	TGCGCCAGCAGCTTCGGGGGGGAGACAGAGACCCAGTACTTC
.	TRBV30	TRBJ2-3	.	CAWSPLRGTQYF	TGTGCCTGGAGTCCCTTAAGGGGAACGCAGTATTTT
.	TRBV4-1	TRBJ2-1	.	CASSQGAYNEQFF	TGCGCCAGCAGCCAAGGGGCTTACAATGAGCAGTTCTTC
TRBD2	TRBV5-1	TRBJ2-3	.	CASSLVSGGPPDTQYF	TGCGCCAGCAGCTTGGTATCGGGGGGGCCTCCAGATACGCAGTATTTT
TRBD1	TRBV6-5	TRBJ2-7	.	CASTVRGDRRYEQYF	TGTGCCAGCACCGTCCGAGGGGACAGACGTTACGAGCAGTACTTC
TRBD2	TRBV9	TRBJ2-1	.	CASSPLGTSGPLGGRNEQFF	TGTGCCAGCAGCCCGTTGGGGACTAGCGGGCCTCTTGGTGGTAGGAATGAGCAGTTCTTC
TRBD2	TRBV6-5	TRBJ2-1	.	CASSSLGAGAYNEQFF	TGTGCCAGCAGTTCCCTGGGAGCGGGGGCTTACAATGAGCAGTTCTTC
.	TRBV24-1	TRBJ2-7	.	CATSGPKAGEQYF	TGTGCCACCAGTGGTCCCAAGGCGGGCGAGCAGTACTTC
.	TRBV6-1	TRBJ1-4	.	CASSQGAPSTNEKLFF	TGTGCCAGCAGTCAAGGGGCCCCCTCGACTAATGAAAAACTGTTTTTT
.	TRBV28	TRBJ1-3	.	CASTNPAEYTIYF	TGTGCCAGCACCAACCCGGCGGAGTACACCATATATTTT
TRBD2	TRBV5-1	TRBJ2-7	.	CASSPLAGGPQQYF	TGCGCCAGCAGCCCACTAGCGGGAGGGCCCCAGCAGTACTTC
TRBD1	TRBV24-1	TRBJ1-2	.	CATSDPDTGANGYTF	TGTGCCACCAGTGACCCTGATACAGGGGCCAATGGCTACACCTTC
TRBD2	TRBV3-1/TRBV3-2	TRBJ2-4	.	CASSQVGLAGGRAKNIQYF	TGTGCCAGCAGCCAAGTAGGACTAGCGGGGGGGCGAGCCAAAAACATTCAGTACTTC
TRBD1	TRBV25-1	TRBJ1-1	.	CASSEPGTANTEAFF	TGTGCCAGCAGTGAACCTGGGACAGCGAACACTGAAGCTTTCTTT